This TCR beta chain is from a study of neoadjuvant anti-PD-1 for oral cavity cancer. Stage II-IVA oral cavity squamous cell carcinoma was new and untreated by systemic or radiation therapy. These oral cavity squamous cell carcinomas were HPV-negative and locally advanced. Notes on the study in general: Post-nivolumab, blood T cell clonality was significantly elevated in non-responders. With a few patients per group, TCR findings need larger cohorts.

As concerns this clone: Its antigen is as yet unknown.

Only in-frame clones appear in the TCRdb table, and some are missing; sequencing was by immunoSEQ multiplex PCR. The table lists 60,000 to 75,000 clones, around four fifths of them singletons. The sequence was obtained from a person aged 35-79 years with oral cavity squamous cell carcinoma. This specimen was PBMCs, taken before nivolumab (anti-PD-1) treatment.

The CDR3 loop reads CACLGRKFRGEQYF. The CDR3 coding sequence is TGTGCCTGCCTAGGACGGAAATTCCGGGGCGAGCAGTACTTC. This rearrangement joins TRBV30 to TRBJ2-7; D is perhaps TRBD2 (5 bases). Germline CDR1 and CDR2: GTSNPN and SVGIG (reference sequence). This CDR3 has 14 residues. The V end was cut by 6 bases, the J end by 6 bases, with 21 bases between.